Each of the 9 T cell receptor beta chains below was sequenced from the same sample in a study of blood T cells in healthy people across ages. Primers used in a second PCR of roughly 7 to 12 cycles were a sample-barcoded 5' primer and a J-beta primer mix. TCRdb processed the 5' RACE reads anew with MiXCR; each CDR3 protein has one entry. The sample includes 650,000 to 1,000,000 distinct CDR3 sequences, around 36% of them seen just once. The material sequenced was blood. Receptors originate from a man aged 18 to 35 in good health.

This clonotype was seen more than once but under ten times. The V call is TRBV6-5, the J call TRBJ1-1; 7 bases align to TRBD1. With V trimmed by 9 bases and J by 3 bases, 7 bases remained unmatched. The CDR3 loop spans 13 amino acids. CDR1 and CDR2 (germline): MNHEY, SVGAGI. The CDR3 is CASSTGWDTEAFF. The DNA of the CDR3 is TGTGCCAGTTCGACAGGGTGGGACACTGAAGCTTTCTTT.

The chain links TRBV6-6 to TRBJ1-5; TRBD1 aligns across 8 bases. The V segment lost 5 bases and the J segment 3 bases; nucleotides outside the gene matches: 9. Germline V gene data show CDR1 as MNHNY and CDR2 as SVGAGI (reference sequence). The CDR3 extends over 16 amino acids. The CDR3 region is CASSPHRGVDNQPQHF. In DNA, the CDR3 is TGTGCCAGCAGTCCACACAGGGGGGTGGACAATCAGCCCCAGCATTTT.

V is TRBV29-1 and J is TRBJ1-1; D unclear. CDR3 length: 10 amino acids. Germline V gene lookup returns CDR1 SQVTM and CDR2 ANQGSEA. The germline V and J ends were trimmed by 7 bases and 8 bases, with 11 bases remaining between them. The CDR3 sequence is CSAYQDEAFF. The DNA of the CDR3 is TGCAGCGCTTACCAGGACGAAGCTTTCTTT.

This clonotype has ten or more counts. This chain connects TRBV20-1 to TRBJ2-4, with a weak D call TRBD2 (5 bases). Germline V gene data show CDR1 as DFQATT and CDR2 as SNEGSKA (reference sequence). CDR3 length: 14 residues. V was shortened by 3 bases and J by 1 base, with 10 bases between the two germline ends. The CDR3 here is CSASVGSAKNIQYF. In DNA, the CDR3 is TGCAGTGCTAGTGTGGGGAGCGCCAAAAACATTCAGTACTTC.

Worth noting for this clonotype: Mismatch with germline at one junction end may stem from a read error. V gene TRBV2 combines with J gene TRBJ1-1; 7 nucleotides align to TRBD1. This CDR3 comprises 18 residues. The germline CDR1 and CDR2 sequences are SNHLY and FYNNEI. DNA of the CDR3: TGCGCCAGCAGTGCCGACAGGGCTATCTGGTTATTGAACACTGAAGCTTTCTTT. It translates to CASSADRAIWLLNTEAFF.

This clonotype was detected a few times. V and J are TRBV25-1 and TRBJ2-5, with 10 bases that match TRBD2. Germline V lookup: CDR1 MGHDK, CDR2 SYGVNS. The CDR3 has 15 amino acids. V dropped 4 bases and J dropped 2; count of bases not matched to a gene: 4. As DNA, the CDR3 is TGTGCCAGCAGTGTTAGGACTAGCGGTCAAGAGACCCAGTACTTC. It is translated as CASSVRTSGQETQYF. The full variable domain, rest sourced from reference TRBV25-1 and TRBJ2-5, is EADIYQTPRYLVIGTGKKITLECSQTMGHDKMYWYQQDPGMELHLIHYSYGVNSTEKGDLSSESTVSRIRTEHFPLTLESARPSHTSQYLCASSVRTSGQETQYFGPGTRLLVL.

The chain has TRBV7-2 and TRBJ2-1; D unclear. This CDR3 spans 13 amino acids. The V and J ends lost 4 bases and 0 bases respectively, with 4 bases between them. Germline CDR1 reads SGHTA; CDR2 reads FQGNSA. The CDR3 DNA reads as TGTGCCAGCAGCTCTAACTCCTACAATGAGCAGTTCTTC. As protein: CASSSNSYNEQFF.

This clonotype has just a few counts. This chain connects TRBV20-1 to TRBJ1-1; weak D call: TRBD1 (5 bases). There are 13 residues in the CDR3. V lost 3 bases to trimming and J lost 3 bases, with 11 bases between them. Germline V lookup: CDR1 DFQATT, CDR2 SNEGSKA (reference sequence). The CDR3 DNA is TGCAGTGCTAGGGGACTACGGGACACTGAAGCTTTCTTT. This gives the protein CSARGLRDTEAFF.

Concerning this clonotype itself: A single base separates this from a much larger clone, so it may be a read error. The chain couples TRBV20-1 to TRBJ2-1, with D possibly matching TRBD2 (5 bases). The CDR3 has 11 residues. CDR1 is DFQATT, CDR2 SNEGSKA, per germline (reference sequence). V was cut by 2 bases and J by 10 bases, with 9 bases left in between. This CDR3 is CSARTGKEQFF. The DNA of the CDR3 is TGCAGTGCTAGAACGGGGAAGGAGCAGTTCTTC.